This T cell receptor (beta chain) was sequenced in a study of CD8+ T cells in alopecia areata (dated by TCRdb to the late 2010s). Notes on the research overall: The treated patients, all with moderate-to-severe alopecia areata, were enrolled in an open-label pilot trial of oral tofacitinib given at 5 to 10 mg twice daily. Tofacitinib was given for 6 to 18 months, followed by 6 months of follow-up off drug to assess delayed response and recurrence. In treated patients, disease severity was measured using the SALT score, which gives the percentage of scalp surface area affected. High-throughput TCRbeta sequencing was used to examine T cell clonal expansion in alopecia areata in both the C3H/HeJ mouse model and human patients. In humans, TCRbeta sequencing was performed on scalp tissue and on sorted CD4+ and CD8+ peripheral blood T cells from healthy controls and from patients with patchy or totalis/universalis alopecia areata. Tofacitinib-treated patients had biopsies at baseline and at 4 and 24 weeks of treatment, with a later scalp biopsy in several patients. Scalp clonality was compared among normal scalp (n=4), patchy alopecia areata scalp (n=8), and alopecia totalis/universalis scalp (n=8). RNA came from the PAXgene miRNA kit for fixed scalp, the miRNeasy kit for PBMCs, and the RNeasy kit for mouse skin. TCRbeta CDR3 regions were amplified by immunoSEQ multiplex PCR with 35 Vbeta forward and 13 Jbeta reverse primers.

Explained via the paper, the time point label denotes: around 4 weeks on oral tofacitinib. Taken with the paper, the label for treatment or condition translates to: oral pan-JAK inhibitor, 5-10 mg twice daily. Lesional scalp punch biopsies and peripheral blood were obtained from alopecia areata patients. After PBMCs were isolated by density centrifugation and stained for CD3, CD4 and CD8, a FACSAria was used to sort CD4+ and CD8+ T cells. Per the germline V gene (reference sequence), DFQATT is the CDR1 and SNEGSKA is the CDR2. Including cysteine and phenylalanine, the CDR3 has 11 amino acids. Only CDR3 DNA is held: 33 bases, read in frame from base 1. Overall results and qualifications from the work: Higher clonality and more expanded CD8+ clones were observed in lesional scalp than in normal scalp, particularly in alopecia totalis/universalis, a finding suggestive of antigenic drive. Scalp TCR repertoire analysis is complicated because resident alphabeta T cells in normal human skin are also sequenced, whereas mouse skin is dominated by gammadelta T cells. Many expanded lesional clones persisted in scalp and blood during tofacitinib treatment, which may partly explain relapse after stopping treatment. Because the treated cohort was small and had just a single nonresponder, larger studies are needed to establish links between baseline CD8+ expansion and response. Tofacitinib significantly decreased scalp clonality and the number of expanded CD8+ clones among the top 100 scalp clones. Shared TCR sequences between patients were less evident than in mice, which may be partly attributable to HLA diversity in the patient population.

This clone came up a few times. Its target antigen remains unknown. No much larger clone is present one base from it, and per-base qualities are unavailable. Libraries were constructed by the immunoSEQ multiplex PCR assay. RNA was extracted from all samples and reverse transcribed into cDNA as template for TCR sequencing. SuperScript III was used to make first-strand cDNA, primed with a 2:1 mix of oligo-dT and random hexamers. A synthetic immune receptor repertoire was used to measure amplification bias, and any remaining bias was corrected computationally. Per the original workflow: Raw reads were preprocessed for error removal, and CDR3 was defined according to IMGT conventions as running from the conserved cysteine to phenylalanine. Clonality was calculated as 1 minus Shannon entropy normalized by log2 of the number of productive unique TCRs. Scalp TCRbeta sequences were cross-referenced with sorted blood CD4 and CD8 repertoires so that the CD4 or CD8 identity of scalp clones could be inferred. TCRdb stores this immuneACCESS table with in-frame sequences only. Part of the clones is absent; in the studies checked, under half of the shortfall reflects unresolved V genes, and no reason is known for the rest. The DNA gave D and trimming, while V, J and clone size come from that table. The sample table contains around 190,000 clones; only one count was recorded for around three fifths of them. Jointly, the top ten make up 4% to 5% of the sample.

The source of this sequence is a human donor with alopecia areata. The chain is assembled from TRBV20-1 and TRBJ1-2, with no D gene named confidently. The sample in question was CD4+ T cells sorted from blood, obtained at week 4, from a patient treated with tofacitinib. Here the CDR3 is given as CSLHLFYGYTF. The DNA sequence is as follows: TGCAGCCTACACCTATTCTATGGCTACACCTTC.